This TCR beta chain is drawn from a study of OX40 agonist ivuxolimab in advanced cancers. Study-wide background: Three patients had partial responses: one hepatocellular carcinoma, two cutaneous melanoma. Points from the study as a whole: Which antigen the expanded peripheral T cells recognized is unknown. The study found that CD8+ T cells averaged more expanded clones than CD4+. Some of the lowest clonal expansion was seen in partial responders at 0.1-3.0 mg/kg.

Assay: immunoSEQ multiplex PCR; the TCRdb copy retains only in-frame clones and omits some. The data show around 76,000 clones, about 87% seen once. This clone is a singleton in its sample. The antigen is undetermined. CDR3 length: 17 amino acids. Between the trimmed V and J ends, which lost 7 bases and 0 bases, there was a span of 23 bases. CDR1 and CDR2 (germline): GTSNPN, SVGIG (reference sequence). Material: CD4+ or CD8+ T cells sorted from blood, obtained in a trial of the OX40 agonist ivuxolimab. The J gene is TRBJ2-3, the V gene TRBV30; D unresolved. The sequence came from an adult with an advanced solid tumor such as melanoma, head and neck, liver or kidney cancer. The CDR3 DNA reads TGTGCCTCCTTCTCATCTGAAGGTGCTATAAGCACAGATACGCAGTATTTT. This encodes CASFSSEGAISTDTQYF.